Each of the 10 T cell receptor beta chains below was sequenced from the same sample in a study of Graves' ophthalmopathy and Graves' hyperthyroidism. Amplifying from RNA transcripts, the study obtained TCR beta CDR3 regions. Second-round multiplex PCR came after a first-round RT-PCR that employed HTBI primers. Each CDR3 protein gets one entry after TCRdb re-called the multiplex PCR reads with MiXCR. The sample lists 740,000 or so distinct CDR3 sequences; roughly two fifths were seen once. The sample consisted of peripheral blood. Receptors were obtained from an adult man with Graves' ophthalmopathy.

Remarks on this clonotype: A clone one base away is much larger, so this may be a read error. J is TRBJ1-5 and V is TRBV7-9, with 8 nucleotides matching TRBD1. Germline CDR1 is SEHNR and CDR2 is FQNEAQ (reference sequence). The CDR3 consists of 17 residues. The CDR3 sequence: CANSLVGSGRGPQPQHF. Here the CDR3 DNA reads TGTGCCAACAGCTTAGTGGGGTCGGGCAGGGGGCCTCAGCCCCAGCATTTT.

The CDR3 DNA reads TGCAGCGTTGAAGATTGGGGCTATGGGGCCAACGTCCTGACTTTC. This encodes CSVEDWGYGANVLTF. This chain joins TRBV29-1 and TRBJ2-6; TRBD1 might be the D (5 bases). The CDR3 contains 15 residues. V was cut by 0 bases and J by 3 bases, with 9 bases left in between. Germline-derived CDR1 and CDR2 are SQVTM and ANQGSEA.

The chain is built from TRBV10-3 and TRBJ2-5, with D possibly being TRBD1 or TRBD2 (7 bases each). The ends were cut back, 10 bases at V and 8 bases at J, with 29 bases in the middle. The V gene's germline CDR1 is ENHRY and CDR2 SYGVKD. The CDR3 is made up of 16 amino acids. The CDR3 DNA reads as TGTGCCACCCGAACCCCGACAGGGAGGGGAGGGGATACCCAGTACTTC. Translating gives CATRTPTGRGGDTQYF.

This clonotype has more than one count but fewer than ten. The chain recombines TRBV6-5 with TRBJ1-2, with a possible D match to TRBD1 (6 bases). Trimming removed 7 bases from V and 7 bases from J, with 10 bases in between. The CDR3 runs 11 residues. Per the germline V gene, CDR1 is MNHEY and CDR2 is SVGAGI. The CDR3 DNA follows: TGTGCCAGCAAACAGGGAAGTGGCTACACCTTC. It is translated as CASKQGSGYTF.

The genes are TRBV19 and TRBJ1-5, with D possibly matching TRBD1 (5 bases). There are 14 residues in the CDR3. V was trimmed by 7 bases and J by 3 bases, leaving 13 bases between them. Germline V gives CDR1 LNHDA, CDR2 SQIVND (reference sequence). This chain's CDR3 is CASTTEGDNQPQHF. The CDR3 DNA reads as TGTGCCAGTACGACAGAAGGGGACAATCAGCCCCAGCATTTT.

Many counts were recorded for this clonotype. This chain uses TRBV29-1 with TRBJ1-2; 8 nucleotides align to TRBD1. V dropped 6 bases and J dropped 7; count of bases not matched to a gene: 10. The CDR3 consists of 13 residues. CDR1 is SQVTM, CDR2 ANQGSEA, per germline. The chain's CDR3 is CSVGQGVGGGYTF. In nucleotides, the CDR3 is TGCAGCGTCGGACAGGGAGTAGGTGGTGGCTACACCTTC.

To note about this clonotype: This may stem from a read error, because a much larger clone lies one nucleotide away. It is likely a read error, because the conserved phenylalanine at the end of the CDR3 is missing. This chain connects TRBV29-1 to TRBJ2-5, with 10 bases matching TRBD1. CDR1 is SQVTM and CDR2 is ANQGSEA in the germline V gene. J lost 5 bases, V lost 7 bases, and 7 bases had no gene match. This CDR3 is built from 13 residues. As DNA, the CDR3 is TGCAGCGGCGGGGGGACAGGGGAGGAGACCCAGTACTTG. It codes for CSGGGTGEETQYL.

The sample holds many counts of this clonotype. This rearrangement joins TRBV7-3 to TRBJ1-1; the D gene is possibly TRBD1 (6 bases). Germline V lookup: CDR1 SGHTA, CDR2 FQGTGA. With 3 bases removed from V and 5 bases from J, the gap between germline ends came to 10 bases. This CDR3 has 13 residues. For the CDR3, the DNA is TGTGCCAGCAGCTTTACCAGGGGAACTGAAGCTTTCTTT. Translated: CASSFTRGTEAFF.

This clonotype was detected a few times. CDR3 loop: CSAVPGGQANYEQYF. The CDR3 DNA follows: TGCAGTGCCGTTCCGGGTGGACAGGCTAACTACGAGCAGTACTTC. This chain links TRBV20-1 with TRBJ2-7; 7 positions agree with TRBD1. The CDR3 contains 15 residues. Germline CDR1 DFQATT, CDR2 SNEGSKA (reference sequence). Trimming at V came to 6 bases and at J to 3 bases, leaving 14 bases not matched to a gene.

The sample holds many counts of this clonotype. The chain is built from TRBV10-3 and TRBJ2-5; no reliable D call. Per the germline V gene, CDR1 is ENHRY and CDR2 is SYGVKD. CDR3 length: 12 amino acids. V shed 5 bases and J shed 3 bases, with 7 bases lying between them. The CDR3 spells CAISPSEETQYF. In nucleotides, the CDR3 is TGTGCCATCAGTCCCTCGGAAGAGACCCAGTACTTC.